A single sample is the source of the 10 T cell receptor beta chains below, sequenced in a study of blood T cells in healthy people across ages. It was with a sample-barcoded 5' primer and a J-beta primer mix that a second PCR of roughly 6 to 12 cycles was run. TCRdb re-called the 5' RACE reads through MiXCR, storing one row per CDR3 protein. The sample records some 1.5 million distinct CDR3 sequences, under 30% being singletons. The sample consisted of blood. These receptors all stem from a woman aged 25 to 39 in good health.

The sample holds a few counts of this clonotype. V and J are TRBV14 and TRBJ2-1, with 11 bases matching TRBD2. The germline gives CDR1 SGHDN, CDR2 FVKESK. The CDR3 contains 15 residues. Trimming cost V 4 bases and J 12 bases; bases outside gene matches: 11. DNA of the CDR3: TGTGCCAGCAGCCCGACCGGGACTAGCGGTATGATGCAGTTCTTC. This translates into CASSPTGTSGMMQFF. The whole variable domain, filled in from reference TRBV14 and TRBJ2-1, reads EAGVTQFPSHSVIEKGQTVTLRCDPISGHDNLYWYRRVMGKEIKFLLHFVKESKQDESGMPNNRFLAERTGGTYSTLKVQPAELEDSGVYFCASSPTGTSGMMQFFGPGTRLTVL.

This clonotype was found a few times. This chain joins TRBV12-3 or TRBV12-4 and TRBJ1-6; no reliable D call. The CDR3 is made up of 15 amino acids. V was clipped by 3 bases and J by 6 bases, with 12 bases between them. This CDR3 reads CASSFIATVNSPLHF. The CDR3 DNA follows: TGTGCCAGCAGTTTTATTGCGACGGTTAATTCACCCCTCCACTTT.

CDR3 nucleotides: TGTGCCAGCAGTTACTCTCTACAGGGTGGCACTGAAGCTTTCTTT. It is translated as CASSYSLQGGTEAFF. V usage is TRBV6-5 and J usage is TRBJ1-1; TRBD1 might be the D (6 bases). V was pared by 0 bases and J by 4 bases, with 12 bases between. Germline-derived CDR1 and CDR2 are MNHEY and SVGAGI. The CDR3 runs to 15 residues.

This clonotype has more than one count but fewer than ten. The chain has TRBV24-1 and TRBJ2-5; weak D call: TRBD1 (5 bases). Trimming took off 6 bases at V and 4 bases at J, with 11 bases between the two ends. The CDR3 sequence is 13 residues long. Germline loops: CDR1 KGHDR, CDR2 SFDVKD. The CDR3 reads CATSSGPAETQYF. CDR3 coding DNA: TGTGCCACCAGTTCAGGGCCGGCAGAGACCCAGTACTTC.

The chain carries TRBV20-1 and TRBJ2-3; D not certain. V gave up 5 bases and J gave up 0 bases, with 21 bases separating them. The CDR3 is made up of 17 amino acids. From germline, CDR1 is DFQATT and CDR2 SNEGSKA (reference sequence). The CDR3 DNA is TGCAGTGCTCGATCCCGAATGAGGTCAGCGAGCACAGATACGCAGTATTTT. Encoded protein: CSARSRMRSASTDTQYF.

J is TRBJ1-4 and V is TRBV10-1; the D is unclear. In germline, CDR1 is WNHNN, CDR2 SYGVQD (reference sequence). The ends were cut back, 0 bases at V and 11 bases at J, with 13 bases in the middle. The CDR3 is 14 amino acids. CDR3 sequence reads: CASSESTPAGKLFF. In nucleotides, the CDR3 is TGCGCCAGCAGTGAGTCGACACCCGCGGGGAAACTGTTTTTT.

The chain couples TRBV7-9 to TRBJ1-2; D is unclear. Trimming pared 10 bases from V and 1 base from J, leaving 13 bases between. This CDR3 has 13 amino acids. Germline V gene data show CDR1 as SEHNR and CDR2 as FQNEAQ (reference sequence). The CDR3 reads CAIDGLLNYGYTF. The CDR3 nucleotides are TGTGCCATCGACGGATTACTTAACTATGGCTACACCTTC. Combining the CDR3 with reference TRBV7-9 and TRBJ1-2 gives the whole variable domain DTGVSQNPRHKITKRGQNVTFRCDPISEHNRLYWYRQTLGQGPEFLTYFQNEAQLEKSRLLSDRFSAERPKGSFSTLEIQRTEQGDSAMYLCAIDGLLNYGYTFGSGTRLTVV.

This rearrangement joins TRBV15 to TRBJ1-2; D gene uncertain. The germline V gene has CDR1 LNHNV and CDR2 YYDKDF (reference sequence). V dropped 0 bases and J dropped 2 bases, with 13 bases sitting between them. The CDR3 loop spans 16 amino acids. This chain's CDR3 is CATSRDKTVGNYGYTF. The CDR3 DNA sequence: TGTGCCACCAGCAGAGATAAAACAGTGGGGAACTATGGCTACACCTTC. Together with reference TRBV15 and TRBJ1-2, the CDR3 gives the full variable domain: DAMVIQNPRYQVTQFGKPVTLSCSQTLNHNVMYWYQQKSSQAPKLLFHYYDKDFNNEADTPDNFQSRRPNTSFCFLDIRSPGLGDTAMYLCATSRDKTVGNYGYTFGSGTRLTVV.

This clonotype was recorded only once. V usage is TRBV5-1 and J usage is TRBJ2-5; 9 bases match TRBD2. The trim removed 3 bases at V and 5 bases at J, leaving 8 bases unmatched. In germline, CDR1 is SGHRS, CDR2 YFSETQ. The CDR3 has 15 residues. The DNA of the CDR3 is TGCGCCAGCAGCTCTCAAGCGGGGGGTCCGGAGACCCAGTACTTC. This translates into CASSSQAGGPETQYF.

On this clonotype: Since a much larger clone is just one base distant, this may be a read error. The CDR3 here is CASRGTSGRTWQYF. CDR3 DNA sequence: TGTGCCAGCAGGGGAACTAGCGGACGTACGTGGCAGTACTTC. The chain carries TRBV9 and TRBJ2-5; TRBD2 agrees at 8 bases. CDR3 size: 14 residues. V trimming: 5 bases; J trimming: 11 bases; junction bases outside the gene matches: 14. From germline, CDR1 is SGDLS and CDR2 YYNGEE.